A selection of T cell receptor beta chains follows, all from one sample in a study of T cells in narcolepsy. The method was immunoSEQ multiplex PCR; TCRdb's version includes in-frame clones alone and lacks a portion of them. The sample contains tens of thousands of clones, 85% of which appear only once. Material for sequencing was memory (CD45RA-) CD4+ T cells from blood. The receptors stem from a human donor in good health. Each CDR3 is given with its conserved first and last residue. A D gene is named only where the DNA matches it firmly. Only part of the rows carry a size: once, few, many, or a class if the clone is expanded.

CDR3 length: 15
D gene: NA
V gene: TRBV27
clone size: NA
J gene: TRBJ2-3
CDR3 protein: CASSLSRQSTDTQYF
CDR3 DNA: TGTGCCAGCAGTTTATCGCGACAGAGCACAGATACGCAGTATTTT

CDR3 length: 15
D gene: TRBD1
V gene: TRBV11-2
clone size: NA
J gene: TRBJ1-4
CDR3 protein: CASSLDLQGSEKLFF
CDR3 DNA: TGTGCCAGCAGCTTAGATTTACAGGGGTCTGAAAAACTGTTTTTT

CDR3 length: 15
D gene: NA
V gene: TRBV6-6
clone size: NA
J gene: TRBJ1-6
CDR3 protein: CASRTFRTGPSPLHF
CDR3 DNA: TGTGCCAGCAGGACCTTCAGGACGGGGCCTTCACCCCTCCACTTT

CDR3 length: 14
D gene: TRBD1
V gene: TRBV5-1
clone size: once
J gene: TRBJ2-3
CDR3 protein: CASSQGAHSDTQYF
CDR3 DNA: TGCGCCAGCAGTCAGGGGGCGCACAGTGATACGCAGTATTTT

CDR3 length: 12
D gene: NA
V gene: TRBV19
clone size: NA
J gene: TRBJ2-5
CDR3 protein: CASSVTRGTQYF
CDR3 DNA: TGTGCCAGTAGTGTCACTAGGGGGACCCAGTACTTC

CDR3 length: 18
D gene: TRBD2
V gene: TRBV11-2
clone size: NA
J gene: TRBJ2-1
CDR3 protein: CASSLIKIGGRTYNEQFF
CDR3 DNA: TGTGCCAGCAGCTTAATTAAGATCGGCGGGAGGACCTACAATGAGCAGTTCTTC

CDR3 length: 13
D gene: NA
V gene: TRBV28
clone size: NA
J gene: TRBJ1-1
CDR3 protein: CASSILTLNEAFF
CDR3 DNA: TGTGCCAGCAGTATTCTGACATTGAATGAAGCTTTCTTT

CDR3 length: 13
D gene: TRBD1
V gene: TRBV13
clone size: NA
J gene: TRBJ1-2
CDR3 protein: CASSLAGGYGYTF
CDR3 DNA: TGTGCCAGCAGTTTGGCAGGGGGCTATGGCTACACCTTC

CDR3 length: 15
D gene: NA
V gene: TRBV5-1
clone size: once
J gene: TRBJ2-7
CDR3 protein: CASSLGSGTVYEQYF
CDR3 DNA: TGCGCCAGCAGCTTGGGTAGCGGAACCGTCTACGAGCAGTACTTC

CDR3 length: 16
D gene: TRBD1
V gene: TRBV4-2
clone size: NA
J gene: TRBJ1-4
CDR3 protein: CASSQAGQGLNEKLFF
CDR3 DNA: TGTGCCAGCAGCCAGGCGGGACAGGGACTTAATGAAAAACTGTTTTTT

CDR3 length: 14
D gene: TRBD2
V gene: TRBV7-9
clone size: NA
J gene: TRBJ2-1
CDR3 protein: CASRTSGHSNEQFF
CDR3 DNA: TGTGCCAGCAGGACTAGCGGGCATTCAAATGAGCAGTTCTTC

CDR3 length: 15
D gene: TRBD2
V gene: TRBV28
clone size: NA
J gene: TRBJ2-1
CDR3 protein: CASSLTSGSFNEQFF
CDR3 DNA: TGTGCCAGCAGTTTGACTAGCGGGAGTTTTAATGAGCAGTTCTTC

CDR3 length: 14
D gene: NA
V gene: TRBV28
clone size: few
J gene: TRBJ2-3
CDR3 protein: CASSWGAIADTQYF
CDR3 DNA: TGTGCCAGCAGTTGGGGGGCGATCGCAGATACGCAGTATTTT

CDR3 length: 15
D gene: TRBD2
V gene: TRBV2
clone size: NA
J gene: TRBJ2-5
CDR3 protein: CASSELGLAGGTQYF
CDR3 DNA: TGTGCCAGCAGTGAACTCGGGCTAGCGGGGGGGACCCAGTACTTC

CDR3 length: 16
D gene: TRBD1
V gene: TRBV5-1
clone size: NA
J gene: TRBJ2-2
CDR3 protein: CASSLSGTGGTGELFF
CDR3 DNA: TGCGCCAGCAGCTTGAGCGGGACAGGGGGCACCGGGGAGCTGTTTTTT

CDR3 length: 12
D gene: NA
V gene: TRBV7-9
clone size: NA
J gene: TRBJ2-3
CDR3 protein: CAGERSTDTQYF
CDR3 DNA: TGTGCCGGAGAACGAAGCACAGATACGCAGTATTTT

CDR3 length: 14
D gene: NA
V gene: TRBV28
clone size: NA
J gene: TRBJ2-5
CDR3 protein: CASSSYQGLETQYF
CDR3 DNA: TGTGCCAGCAGTTCGTACCAGGGGCTGGAGACCCAGTACTTC

CDR3 length: 17
D gene: TRBD2
V gene: TRBV9
clone size: NA
J gene: TRBJ2-1
CDR3 protein: CASSVGASGRALGEQFF
CDR3 DNA: TGTGCCAGCAGCGTAGGGGCCAGCGGGAGGGCCCTTGGTGAGCAGTTCTTC

CDR3 length: 19
D gene: NA
V gene: TRBV4-2
clone size: NA
J gene: TRBJ1-1
CDR3 protein: CASSHLPYEDGARNTEAFF
CDR3 DNA: TGTGCCAGCAGCCACCTCCCCTATGAGGATGGGGCGCGGAACACTGAAGCTTTCTTT

CDR3 length: 13
D gene: NA
V gene: TRBV28
clone size: NA
J gene: TRBJ2-2
CDR3 protein: CASLGVGTGELFF
CDR3 DNA: TGTGCCAGCCTAGGGGTTGGCACCGGGGAGCTGTTTTTT

CDR3 length: 15
D gene: NA
V gene: TRBV7-2
clone size: NA
J gene: TRBJ1-1
CDR3 protein: CASSLMGRGDTEAFF
CDR3 DNA: TGTGCCAGCAGCTTAATGGGACGGGGGGACACTGAAGCTTTCTTT

CDR3 length: 15
D gene: NA
V gene: TRBV7-2
clone size: NA
J gene: TRBJ1-5
CDR3 protein: CASSLQMSSNQPQHF
CDR3 DNA: TGTGCCAGCAGTCTTCAGATGAGTAGCAATCAGCCCCAGCATTTT

CDR3 length: 14
D gene: NA
V gene: TRBV11-2
clone size: NA
J gene: TRBJ1-5
CDR3 protein: CASSLGGRDGSQHF
CDR3 DNA: TGTGCCAGCAGCTTAGGAGGCCGGGACGGGTCCCAGCATTTT

CDR3 length: 13
D gene: NA
V gene: TRBV7-9
clone size: few
J gene: TRBJ2-7
CDR3 protein: CASSLESSYEQYF
CDR3 DNA: TGTGCCAGCAGCTTAGAGAGCTCCTACGAGCAGTACTTC

CDR3 length: 15
D gene: NA
V gene: TRBV6-5
clone size: NA
J gene: TRBJ2-3
CDR3 protein: CASTWGVDGTDTQYF
CDR3 DNA: TGTGCCAGCACCTGGGGTGTAGATGGCACAGATACGCAGTATTTT

CDR3 length: 16
D gene: TRBD1
V gene: TRBV6-6
clone size: NA
J gene: TRBJ1-2
CDR3 protein: CASSYGQDPSNYGYTF
CDR3 DNA: TGTGCCAGCAGTTATGGACAGGATCCCTCTAACTATGGCTACACCTTC

CDR3 length: 14
D gene: NA
V gene: TRBV5-1
clone size: NA
J gene: TRBJ1-2
CDR3 protein: CASSLQVTPPGYTF
CDR3 DNA: TGCGCCAGCAGCCTACAGGTGACACCGCCCGGCTACACCTTC

CDR3 length: 16
D gene: NA
V gene: TRBV2
clone size: NA
J gene: TRBJ1-6
CDR3 protein: CASTKRGAGEGSPLHF
CDR3 DNA: TGTGCCAGCACCAAAAGAGGGGCAGGGGAAGGATCACCCCTCCACTTT

CDR3 length: 16
D gene: TRBD2
V gene: TRBV7-9
clone size: NA
J gene: TRBJ2-4
CDR3 protein: CASSRAIAGGPGIQYF
CDR3 DNA: TGTGCCAGCAGCCGAGCTATAGCGGGAGGGCCAGGCATTCAGTACTTC

CDR3 length: 15
D gene: NA
V gene: TRBV7-2
clone size: once
J gene: TRBJ1-2
CDR3 protein: CASSFKGGAVYGYTF
CDR3 DNA: TGTGCCAGCAGCTTTAAGGGGGGCGCCGTCTATGGCTACACCTTC

CDR3 length: 11
D gene: NA
V gene: TRBV7-9
clone size: NA
J gene: TRBJ1-1
CDR3 protein: CASTNSPEAFF
CDR3 DNA: TGTGCCAGCACCAACTCCCCCGAAGCTTTCTTT

CDR3 length: 14
D gene: NA
V gene: TRBV11-2
clone size: NA
J gene: TRBJ1-1
CDR3 protein: CASSQGAGNTEAFF
CDR3 DNA: TGTGCCAGCAGCCAGGGCGCTGGAAACACTGAAGCTTTCTTT

CDR3 length: 16
D gene: TRBD1
V gene: TRBV7-4
clone size: NA
J gene: TRBJ2-3
CDR3 protein: CASSSGQPTSTDTQYF
CDR3 DNA: TGTGCCAGCAGCTCGGGACAGCCAACAAGCACAGATACGCAGTATTTT

CDR3 length: 12
D gene: TRBD1
V gene: TRBV5-1
clone size: NA
J gene: TRBJ1-1
CDR3 protein: CASSPGTGEAFF
CDR3 DNA: TGCGCCAGCAGCCCCGGGACAGGAGAAGCTTTCTTT

CDR3 length: 15
D gene: TRBD1
V gene: TRBV28
clone size: NA
J gene: TRBJ1-1
CDR3 protein: CASLRGDSLGTEAFF
CDR3 DNA: TGTGCCAGCTTACGGGGGGACAGCTTAGGCACTGAAGCTTTCTTT

CDR3 length: 14
D gene: NA
V gene: TRBV7-2
clone size: NA
J gene: TRBJ1-2
CDR3 protein: CASSLAQSSMGYTF
CDR3 DNA: TGTGCCAGCAGCTTAGCCCAGAGTAGCATGGGCTACACCTTC

CDR3 length: 14
D gene: NA
V gene: TRBV15
clone size: NA
J gene: TRBJ1-2
CDR3 protein: CATSRDGAEGGYTF
CDR3 DNA: TGTGCCACCAGCAGAGATGGGGCAGAAGGAGGCTACACCTTC

CDR3 length: 13
D gene: NA
V gene: TRBV5-1
clone size: few
J gene: TRBJ1-1
CDR3 protein: CASRNSLNTEAFF
CDR3 DNA: TGCGCCAGCAGGAACAGCCTGAACACTGAAGCTTTCTTT

CDR3 length: 13
D gene: TRBD1
V gene: TRBV6-5
clone size: NA
J gene: TRBJ1-2
CDR3 protein: CASSYGQGHGYTF
CDR3 DNA: TGTGCCAGCAGTTACGGACAGGGCCATGGCTACACCTTC

CDR3 length: 16
D gene: TRBD1
V gene: TRBV7-8
clone size: NA
J gene: TRBJ1-2
CDR3 protein: CASSRTGQGGNYGYTF
CDR3 DNA: TGTGCCAGCAGCAGAACCGGACAGGGGGGAAACTATGGCTACACCTTC

CDR3 length: 19
D gene: TRBD2
V gene: TRBV5-1
clone size: NA
J gene: TRBJ2-7
CDR3 protein: CASSLEPAGLKRGLYEQYF
CDR3 DNA: TGCGCCAGCAGCTTGGAGCCAGCGGGCCTAAAGCGGGGGCTCTACGAGCAGTACTTC

CDR3 length: 16
D gene: TRBD2
V gene: TRBV27
clone size: NA
J gene: TRBJ2-7
CDR3 protein: CASSLMGTSGRAEQYF
CDR3 DNA: TGTGCCAGCAGTCTTATGGGGACTAGCGGGAGGGCCGAGCAGTACTTC

CDR3 length: 14
D gene: TRBD1
V gene: TRBV6-5
clone size: few
J gene: TRBJ1-1
CDR3 protein: CASSYGGQGGEAFF
CDR3 DNA: TGTGCCAGCAGTTACGGGGGACAGGGGGGTGAAGCTTTCTTT

CDR3 length: 13
D gene: NA
V gene: TRBV6-6
clone size: NA
J gene: TRBJ2-2
CDR3 protein: CASSQSGGSKLFF
CDR3 DNA: TGTGCCAGCAGCCAATCCGGGGGATCCAAGCTGTTTTTT

CDR3 length: 13
D gene: NA
V gene: TRBV21-1
clone size: NA
J gene: TRBJ2-7
CDR3 protein: CASSKASSYEQYF
CDR3 DNA: TGTGCCAGCAGCAAAGCGTCCTCCTACGAGCAGTACTTC

CDR3 length: 15
D gene: NA
V gene: TRBV5-4
clone size: NA
J gene: TRBJ1-5
CDR3 protein: CASSLGQNSNQPQHF
CDR3 DNA: TGTGCCAGCAGCCTCGGACAGAATAGCAATCAGCCCCAGCATTTT

CDR3 length: 17
D gene: NA
V gene: TRBV7-8
clone size: NA
J gene: TRBJ1-5
CDR3 protein: CASSLVRDRPLGVPQHF
CDR3 DNA: TGTGCCAGCAGCTTAGTAAGGGACCGACCCCTCGGTGTGCCCCAGCATTTT

CDR3 length: 14
D gene: NA
V gene: TRBV27
clone size: few
J gene: TRBJ2-7
CDR3 protein: CASSPGTLLYEQYF
CDR3 DNA: TGTGCCAGCAGTCCCGGGACCCTCCTTTACGAGCAGTACTTC

CDR3 length: 14
D gene: NA
V gene: TRBV7-9
clone size: once
J gene: TRBJ1-4
CDR3 protein: CASSPGRGNEKLFF
CDR3 DNA: TGTGCCAGCAGCCCGGGCCGGGGCAATGAAAAACTGTTTTTT

CDR3 length: 15
D gene: TRBD2
V gene: TRBV11-2
clone size: NA
J gene: TRBJ2-3
CDR3 protein: CASRGGLAGGDTQYF
CDR3 DNA: TGTGCCAGCAGGGGAGGACTAGCGGGAGGAGATACGCAGTATTTT

CDR3 length: 14
D gene: NA
V gene: TRBV5-1
clone size: NA
J gene: TRBJ1-4
CDR3 protein: CASSLEISGEKLFF
CDR3 DNA: TGCGCCAGCAGCTTGGAGATATCGGGTGAAAAACTGTTTTTT

CDR3 length: 13
D gene: NA
V gene: TRBV14
clone size: NA
J gene: TRBJ2-1
CDR3 protein: CASGRDEGSEQFF
CDR3 DNA: TGTGCGTCAGGCAGGGACGAGGGGAGTGAGCAGTTCTTC

CDR3 length: 13
D gene: NA
V gene: TRBV19
clone size: NA
J gene: TRBJ1-5
CDR3 protein: CATAGGVNQPQHF
CDR3 DNA: TGTGCCACCGCTGGCGGTGTTAATCAGCCCCAGCATTTT

CDR3 length: 15
D gene: NA
V gene: TRBV7-2
clone size: NA
J gene: TRBJ2-2
CDR3 protein: CASIADGGYTGELFF
CDR3 DNA: TGTGCCAGCATCGCGGACGGGGGCTATACCGGGGAGCTGTTTTTT

CDR3 length: 16
D gene: NA
V gene: TRBV6-5
clone size: NA
J gene: TRBJ2-7
CDR3 protein: CASSYSGGPGTYEQYF
CDR3 DNA: TGTGCCAGCAGTTACTCAGGGGGTCCTGGGACCTACGAGCAGTACTTC

CDR3 length: 14
D gene: NA
V gene: TRBV19
clone size: NA
J gene: TRBJ2-7
CDR3 protein: CASSEGLYPYEQYF
CDR3 DNA: TGTGCCAGTAGTGAAGGACTATATCCCTACGAGCAGTACTTC

CDR3 length: 13
D gene: NA
V gene: TRBV6-1
clone size: few
J gene: TRBJ2-4
CDR3 protein: CASSPGRENIQYF
CDR3 DNA: TGTGCCAGCAGCCCTGGGCGTGAAAACATTCAGTACTTC

CDR3 length: 15
D gene: NA
V gene: TRBV10-3
clone size: NA
J gene: TRBJ1-5
CDR3 protein: CAISVGEYSNQPQHF
CDR3 DNA: TGTGCCATCAGTGTGGGGGAGTATAGCAATCAGCCCCAGCATTTT